This T cell receptor beta chain was recorded in a study of identical twins. The sample holds a few counts of this clonotype. Germline trimming cut 5 bases from V and 5 bases from J; bases unmatched to any gene: 3. CDR1 is KGHDR and CDR2 is SFDVKD in the germline V gene. CDR3 size: 13 residues. Template switching created a universal primer site, and the cDNA included unique molecular identifiers. TCRdb fed the 5' RACE reads into MiXCR, producing one record per CDR3 protein. The sample holds about 190,000 distinct CDR3 sequences, around a sixth seen once. A further study also used this sample, focusing on T cells expressing NK-cell markers.

Input material: CD8+ T cells sorted from blood. This sequence joins TRBV24-1 and TRBJ2-3; 7 bases map to TRBD2. The receptor was derived from a woman aged 18-29 years in good health. The CDR3 bases are TGTGCCACCAGTGGAGTAGCGGGAGATACGCAGTATTTT. The encoded protein is CATSGVAGDTQYF.